One and the same sample provided the 5 T cell receptor beta chains below, sequenced in a study of T cells in women clearing cervical HPV infection. Only in-frame clones appear in the TCRdb table, and some are missing; sequencing was by immunoSEQ multiplex PCR. The table lists tens of thousands of clones. Sequencing input: blood buffy coat. Receptors originate from a woman between 18 and 70 years old with a cervical HPV16 infection that either progressed to CIN3+ or cleared (not recorded which).

Comment on this clone: The DNA ends 3 residues before the CDR3 does, and the rest of the CDR3 is filled in from the germline J gene. The chain is built from TRBV2 and TRBJ2-5; 8 bases fit TRBD1. Germline loops: CDR1 SNHLY, CDR2 FYNNEI. Losses at the gene ends were 7 bases for V and 1 base for J; bases not matched to a gene: 8. The CDR3 loop spans 15 amino acids. CDR3 protein: CASTLRTGLQETQYF. The DNA read from the CDR3 is TGTGCCAGCACGTTGAGGACAGGGCTCCAAGAGACC.

To note about this clone: Read coverage stops 3 residues before the CDR3 terminus; the germline J gene supplies the remainder. The chain joins TRBV7-8 to TRBJ1-1; 9 nucleotides match TRBD1. The CDR3 has 14 amino acids. V gave up 1 base and J gave up 3 bases; unmatched junction bases: 0. Germline loops: CDR1 SGHVS, CDR2 FQNEAQ. The CDR3 loop is CASSLGDRDTEAFF. The DNA read from the CDR3 is TGTGCCAGCAGCTTAGGGGACAGGGACACTGAA.

With regard to this clone: The read gets to within 3 residues of the CDR3 end, and the germline J gene fills in the rest. The rearrangement joins TRBV7-3 to TRBJ1-4, with D possibly being TRBD1 (6 bases). The CDR3 extends over 13 amino acids. Germline V gene lookup returns CDR1 SGHTA and CDR2 FQGTGA. CDR3 DNA (partial): TGTGCCAGCAGCTTAACGGGGGCCAACGTA. Protein: CASSLTGANV. Given in full, the CDR3 is CASSLTGANVLFF.

Details on this clone: The observed sequence ends 3 residues before the CDR3 terminus, with the missing tail filled in from the germline J gene. The gene calls are TRBV5-1 and TRBJ1-1; 8 bases match TRBD1. Germline V gene sequence: CDR1 SGHRS, CDR2 YFSETQ. The trim removed 3 bases at V and 6 bases at J, leaving 7 bases unmatched. The CDR3 is made up of 14 amino acids. The sequenced CDR3 bases are TGCGCCAGCAGCTCGCGGACAGGGATCGCTGAA. Encoded protein: CASSSRTGIAE. The full CDR3 protein is CASSSRTGIAEAFF.

As concerns this clone: The read halts 3 residues ahead of the CDR3 end, with the missing end drawn from the germline J gene. The chain is built from TRBV29-1 and TRBJ1-4, with 7 bases matching TRBD1. The germline V gene encodes CDR1 SQVTM and CDR2 ANQGSEA. The CDR3 has 13 amino acids. The V gene end was trimmed by 5 bases and the J gene end by 8 bases; junction bases not matched to a gene: 8. The CDR3 is CSVRQGGREKLFF. The CDR3 bases that were read are TGCAGCGTTAGACAGGGCGGGCGGGAAAAA.